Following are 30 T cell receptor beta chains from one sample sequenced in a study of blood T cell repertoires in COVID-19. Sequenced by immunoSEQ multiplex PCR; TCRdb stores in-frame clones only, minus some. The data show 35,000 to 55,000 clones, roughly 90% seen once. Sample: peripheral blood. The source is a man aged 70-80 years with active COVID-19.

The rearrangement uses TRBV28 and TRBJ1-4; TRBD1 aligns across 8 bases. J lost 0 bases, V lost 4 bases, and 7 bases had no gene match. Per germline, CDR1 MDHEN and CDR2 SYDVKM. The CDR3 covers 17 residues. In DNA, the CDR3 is TGTGCCAGCAGTTCCCGGACAGGGATGGCAACTAATGAAAAACTGTTTTTT. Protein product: CASSSRTGMATNEKLFF.

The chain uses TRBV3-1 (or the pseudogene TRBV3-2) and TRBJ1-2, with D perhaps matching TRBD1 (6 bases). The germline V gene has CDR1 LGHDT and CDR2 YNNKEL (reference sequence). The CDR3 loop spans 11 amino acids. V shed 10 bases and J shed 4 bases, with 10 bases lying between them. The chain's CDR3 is CATQGCYGYTF. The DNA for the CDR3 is TGTGCCACCCAGGGGTGCTATGGCTACACCTTC.

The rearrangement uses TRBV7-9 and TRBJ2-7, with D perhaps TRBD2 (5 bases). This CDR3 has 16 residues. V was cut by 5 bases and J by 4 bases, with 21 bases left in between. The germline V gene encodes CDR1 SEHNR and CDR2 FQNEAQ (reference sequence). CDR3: CASSKATIRAWYEQYF. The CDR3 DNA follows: TGTGCCAGCAGCAAAGCGACTATTCGGGCTTGGTACGAGCAGTACTTC. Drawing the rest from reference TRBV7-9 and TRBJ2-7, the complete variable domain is DTGVSQNPRHKITKRGQNVTFRCDPISEHNRLYWYRQTLGQGPEFLTYFQNEAQLEKSRLLSDRFSAERPKGSFSTLEIQRTEQGDSAMYLCASSKATIRAWYEQYFGPGTRLTVT.

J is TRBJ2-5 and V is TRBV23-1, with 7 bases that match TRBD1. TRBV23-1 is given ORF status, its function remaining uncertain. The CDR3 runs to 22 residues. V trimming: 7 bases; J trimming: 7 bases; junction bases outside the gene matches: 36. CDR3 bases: TGCGCCAGCATCTCAACCGGGACAGACTTTAGCCCTATGTTTTCTTTAATCGGGACCCAGTACTTC. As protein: CASISTGTDFSPMFSLIGTQYF.

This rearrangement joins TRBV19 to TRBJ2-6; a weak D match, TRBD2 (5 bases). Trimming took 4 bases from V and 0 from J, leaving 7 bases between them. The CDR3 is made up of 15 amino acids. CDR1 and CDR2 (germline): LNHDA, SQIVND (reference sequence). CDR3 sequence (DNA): TGTGCCAGTAGTACCCGGGACTCTGGGGCCAACGTCCTGACTTTC. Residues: CASSTRDSGANVLTF.

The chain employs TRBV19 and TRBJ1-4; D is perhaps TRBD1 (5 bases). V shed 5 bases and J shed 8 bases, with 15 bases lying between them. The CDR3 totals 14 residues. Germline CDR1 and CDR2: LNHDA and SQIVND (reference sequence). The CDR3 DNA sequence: TGTGCCAGTAGTCCGGGGGATTACCGGGAAAAACTGTTTTTT. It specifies CASSPGDYREKLFF.

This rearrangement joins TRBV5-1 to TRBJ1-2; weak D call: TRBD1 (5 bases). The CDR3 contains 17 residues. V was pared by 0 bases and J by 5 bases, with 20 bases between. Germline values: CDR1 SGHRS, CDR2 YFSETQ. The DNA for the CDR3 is TGCGCCAGCAGCTTGGTCGGGACTGACCAAGGAGGGTATGGCTACACCTTC. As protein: CASSLVGTDQGGYGYTF.

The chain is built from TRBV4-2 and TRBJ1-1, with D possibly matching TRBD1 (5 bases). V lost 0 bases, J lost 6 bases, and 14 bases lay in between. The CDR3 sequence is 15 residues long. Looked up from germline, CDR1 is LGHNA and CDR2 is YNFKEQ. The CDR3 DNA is TGTGCCAGCAGCCAAGAACTTACTATAGGGGCTGAAGCTTTCTTT. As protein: CASSQELTIGAEAFF.

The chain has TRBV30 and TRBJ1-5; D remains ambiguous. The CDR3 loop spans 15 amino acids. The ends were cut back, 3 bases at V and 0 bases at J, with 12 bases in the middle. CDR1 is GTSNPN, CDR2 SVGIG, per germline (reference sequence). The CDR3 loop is CAWSIGGYSNQPQHF. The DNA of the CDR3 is TGTGCCTGGAGCATAGGAGGTTATAGCAATCAGCCCCAGCATTTT. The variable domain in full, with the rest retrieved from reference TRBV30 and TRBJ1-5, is SQTIHQWPATLVQPVGSPLSLECTVEGTSNPNLYWYRQAAGRGLQLLFYSVGIGQISSEVPQNLSASRPQDRQFILSSKKLLLSDSGFYLCAWSIGGYSNQPQHFGDGTRLSIL.

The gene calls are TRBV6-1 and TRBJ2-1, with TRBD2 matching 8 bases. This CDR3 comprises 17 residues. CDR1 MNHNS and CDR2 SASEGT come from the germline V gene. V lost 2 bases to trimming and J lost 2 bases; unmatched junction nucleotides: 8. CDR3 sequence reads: CASSEHERESTYNEQFF. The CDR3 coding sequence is TGTGCCAGCAGTGAACACGAGCGGGAGTCCACCTACAATGAGCAGTTCTTC.

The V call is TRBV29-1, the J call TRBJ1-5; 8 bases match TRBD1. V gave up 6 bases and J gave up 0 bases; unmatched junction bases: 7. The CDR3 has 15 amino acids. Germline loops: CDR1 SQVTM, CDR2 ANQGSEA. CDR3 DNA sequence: TGCAGCGTGGGGACAGGTTCGCATAGCAATCAGCCCCAGCATTTT. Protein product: CSVGTGSHSNQPQHF.

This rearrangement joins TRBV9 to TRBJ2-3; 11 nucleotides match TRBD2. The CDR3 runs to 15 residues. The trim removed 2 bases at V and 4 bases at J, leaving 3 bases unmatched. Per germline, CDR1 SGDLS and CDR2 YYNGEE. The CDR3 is CASSVSGGASDTQYF. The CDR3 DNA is TGTGCCAGCAGCGTTAGCGGGGGGGCATCAGATACGCAGTATTTT.

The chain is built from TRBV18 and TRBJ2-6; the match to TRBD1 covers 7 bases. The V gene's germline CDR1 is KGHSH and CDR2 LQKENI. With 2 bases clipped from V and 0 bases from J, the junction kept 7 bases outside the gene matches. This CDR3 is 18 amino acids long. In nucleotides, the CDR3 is TGTGCCAGCTCACCAGTTGGGACAGCGTTCTCTGGGGCCAACGTCCTGACTTTC. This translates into CASSPVGTAFSGANVLTF.

CDR3 region: CASSYRENYGYTF. The CDR3 DNA is TGTGCCAGCAGTTACAGGGAGAACTATGGCTACACCTTC. V usage is TRBV6-2 or TRBV6-3 and J usage is TRBJ1-2, with D unclear. Germline lookup yields CDR1 MNHEY and CDR2 SVGEGT. The V end lost 2 bases, the J end lost 2 bases, and 6 bases lay between the germline ends. This CDR3 has 13 amino acids.

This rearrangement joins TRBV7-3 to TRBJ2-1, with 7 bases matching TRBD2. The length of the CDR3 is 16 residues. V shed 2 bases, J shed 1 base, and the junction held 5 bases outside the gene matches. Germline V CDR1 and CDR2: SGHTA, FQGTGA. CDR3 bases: TGTGCCAGCAGCTTAGATTCTAGCGGTTCCTACAATGAGCAGTTCTTC. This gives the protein CASSLDSSGSYNEQFF.

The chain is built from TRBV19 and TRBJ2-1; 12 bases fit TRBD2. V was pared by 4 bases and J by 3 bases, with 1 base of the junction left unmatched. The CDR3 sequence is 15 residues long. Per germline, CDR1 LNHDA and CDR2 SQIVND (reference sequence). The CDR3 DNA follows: TGTGCCAGTAGTAAGACTAGCGGGAGCTACAATGAGCAGTTCTTC. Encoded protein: CASSKTSGSYNEQFF.

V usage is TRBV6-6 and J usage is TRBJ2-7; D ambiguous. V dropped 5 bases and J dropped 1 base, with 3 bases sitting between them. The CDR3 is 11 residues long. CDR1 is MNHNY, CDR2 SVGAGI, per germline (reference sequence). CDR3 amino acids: CASSPSYEQYF. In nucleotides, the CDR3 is TGTGCCAGCAGTCCTTCCTACGAGCAGTACTTC.

The CDR3 region has the DNA TGTGCCAGCAGTCCCTCTAGCGGGGGGCCCACAGATACGCAGTATTTT. Its protein is CASSPSSGGPTDTQYF. The chain joins TRBV27 to TRBJ2-3; 11 bases align to TRBD2. Losses at the gene ends were 5 bases for V and 2 bases for J; bases not matched to a gene: 6. Looked up from germline, CDR1 is MNHEY and CDR2 is SMNVEV (reference sequence). This CDR3 is built from 16 residues.

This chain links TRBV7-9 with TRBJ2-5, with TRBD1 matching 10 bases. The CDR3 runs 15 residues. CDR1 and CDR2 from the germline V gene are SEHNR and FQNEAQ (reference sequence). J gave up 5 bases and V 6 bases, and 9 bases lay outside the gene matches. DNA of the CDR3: TGTGCCAGCAGTCAATGGACAGGGGGTGTGGAGACCCAGTACTTC. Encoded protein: CASSQWTGGVETQYF.

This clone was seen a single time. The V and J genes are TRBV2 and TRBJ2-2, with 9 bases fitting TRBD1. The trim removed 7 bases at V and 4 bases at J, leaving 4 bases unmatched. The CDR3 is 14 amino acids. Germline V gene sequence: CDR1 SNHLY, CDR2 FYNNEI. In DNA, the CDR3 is TGTGCCAGCAACCCGGGACAGGGCACCGGGGAGCTGTTTTTT. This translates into CASNPGQGTGELFF.

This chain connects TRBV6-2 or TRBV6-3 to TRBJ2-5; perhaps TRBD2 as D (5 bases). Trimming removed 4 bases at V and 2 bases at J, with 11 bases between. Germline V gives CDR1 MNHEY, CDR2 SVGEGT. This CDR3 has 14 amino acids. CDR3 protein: CASSFPGVQETQYF. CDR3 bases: TGTGCCAGCAGTTTTCCCGGGGTTCAAGAGACCCAGTACTTC.

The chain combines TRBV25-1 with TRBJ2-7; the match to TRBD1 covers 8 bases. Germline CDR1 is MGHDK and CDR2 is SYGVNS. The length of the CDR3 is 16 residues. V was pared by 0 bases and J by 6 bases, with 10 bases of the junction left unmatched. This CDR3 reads CASSEYEGQGLREQYF. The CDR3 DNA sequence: TGTGCCAGCAGTGAATATGAAGGACAGGGTCTCCGCGAGCAGTACTTC.

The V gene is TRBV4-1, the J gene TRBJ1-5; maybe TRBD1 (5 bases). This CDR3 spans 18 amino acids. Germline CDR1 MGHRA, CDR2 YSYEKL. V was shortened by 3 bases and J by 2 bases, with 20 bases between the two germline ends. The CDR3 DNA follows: TGCGCCAGCAGCCAGGGACGGGGGGGAGCGCGTGGCAATCAGCCCCAGCATTTT. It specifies CASSQGRGGARGNQPQHF.

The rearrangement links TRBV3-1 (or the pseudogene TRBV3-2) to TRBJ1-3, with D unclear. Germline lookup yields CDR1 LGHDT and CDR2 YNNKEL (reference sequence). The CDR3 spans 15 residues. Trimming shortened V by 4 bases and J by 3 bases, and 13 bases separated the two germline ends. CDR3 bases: TGTGCCAGCAGCCTCGGACTCACCTTTGGAAACACCATATATTTT. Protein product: CASSLGLTFGNTIYF.

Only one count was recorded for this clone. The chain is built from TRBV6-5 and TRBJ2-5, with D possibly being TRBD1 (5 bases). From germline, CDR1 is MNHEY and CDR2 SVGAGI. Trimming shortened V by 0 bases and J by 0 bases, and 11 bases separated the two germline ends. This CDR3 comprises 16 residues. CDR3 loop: CASSYSTGSYQETQYF. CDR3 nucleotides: TGTGCCAGCAGTTACTCCACAGGTTCCTACCAAGAGACCCAGTACTTC.

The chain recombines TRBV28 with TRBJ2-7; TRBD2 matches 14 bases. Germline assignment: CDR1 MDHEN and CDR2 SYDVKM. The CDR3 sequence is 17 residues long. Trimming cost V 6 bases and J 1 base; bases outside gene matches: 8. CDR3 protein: CASSPTSGRGKSYEQYF. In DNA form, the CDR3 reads TGTGCCAGCAGCCCGACTAGCGGGAGGGGCAAATCCTACGAGCAGTACTTC.

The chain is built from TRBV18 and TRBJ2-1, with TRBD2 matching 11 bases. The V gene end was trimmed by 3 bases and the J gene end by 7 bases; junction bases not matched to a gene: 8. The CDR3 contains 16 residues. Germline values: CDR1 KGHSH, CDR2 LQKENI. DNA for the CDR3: TGTGCCAGCTCACCCTTACTAGCGGGAGTCGGGAATGAGCAGTTCTTC. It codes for CASSPLLAGVGNEQFF.

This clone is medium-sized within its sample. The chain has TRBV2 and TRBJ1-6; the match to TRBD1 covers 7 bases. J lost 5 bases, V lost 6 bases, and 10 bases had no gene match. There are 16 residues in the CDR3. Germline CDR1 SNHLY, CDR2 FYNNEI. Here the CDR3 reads CASSAIQGGDNSPLHF. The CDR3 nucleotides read TGTGCCAGCAGCGCCATTCAGGGGGGTGATAATTCACCCCTCCACTTT.

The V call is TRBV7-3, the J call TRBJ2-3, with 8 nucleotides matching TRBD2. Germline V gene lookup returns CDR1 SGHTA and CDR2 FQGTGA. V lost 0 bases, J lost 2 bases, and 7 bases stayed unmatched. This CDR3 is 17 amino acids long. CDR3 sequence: CASSLTGGGGPTDTQYF. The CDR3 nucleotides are TGTGCCAGCAGCTTAACTGGCGGCGGGGGGCCCACAGATACGCAGTATTTT.

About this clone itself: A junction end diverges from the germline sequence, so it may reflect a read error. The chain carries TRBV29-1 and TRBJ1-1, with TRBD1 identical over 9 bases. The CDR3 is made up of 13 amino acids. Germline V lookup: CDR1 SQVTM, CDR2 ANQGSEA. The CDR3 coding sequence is TGCAGCGTTAGGGGGACAGGGAACGCTGAAGCTTTCTTT. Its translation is CSVRGTGNAEAFF.